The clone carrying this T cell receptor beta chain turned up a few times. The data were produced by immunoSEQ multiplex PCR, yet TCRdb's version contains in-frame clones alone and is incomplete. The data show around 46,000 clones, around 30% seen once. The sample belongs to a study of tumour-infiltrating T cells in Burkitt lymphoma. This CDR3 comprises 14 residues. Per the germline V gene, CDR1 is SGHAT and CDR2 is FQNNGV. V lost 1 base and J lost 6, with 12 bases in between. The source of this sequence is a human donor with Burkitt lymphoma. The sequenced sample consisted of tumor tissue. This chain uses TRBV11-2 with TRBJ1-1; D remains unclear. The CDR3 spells CASSLGTGWAEAFF. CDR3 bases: TGTGCCAGCAGCTTAGGCACGGGGTGGGCTGAAGCTTTCTTT.